The 32 T cell receptor beta chains in this list originate from one sample, sequenced in a study of cytomegalovirus exposure and HLA in healthy donors. 13 Jbeta primers and 60 Vbeta primers were used for the PCR. Only in-frame clones appear in the TCRdb table, and some are missing; sequencing was by immunoSEQ multiplex PCR. The repertoire holds tens of thousands of clones, with 60% to 85% as singletons. Input material: PBMCs. Every receptor here comes from a male donor in good health and CMV-seropositive.

The chain has TRBV6-6 and TRBJ2-7; weak D call: TRBD2 (6 bases). The germline V gene has CDR1 MNHNY and CDR2 SVGAGI (reference sequence). V shed 10 bases and J shed 4 bases, with 20 bases lying between them. CDR3 length: 14 amino acids. This CDR3 is CAISMGRGRYEQYF. CDR3 coding DNA: TGTGCCATTTCGATGGGGCGGGGTCGGTACGAGCAGTACTTC.

The chain employs TRBV6-6 and TRBJ1-1, with 8 positions matching TRBD1. After removal of 6 bases from V and 7 bases from J, the junction contained 4 bases not matched to a gene. The germline CDR1 and CDR2 sequences are MNHNY and SVGAGI (reference sequence). The CDR3 length is 12 residues. The CDR3 DNA reads TGTGCCAGCAGCCAACAGGGGGTTGAAGCTTTCTTT. Residues: CASSQQGVEAFF.

The J gene is TRBJ1-6, the V gene TRBV30; 9 nucleotides line up with TRBD1. The CDR3 contains 15 residues. V lost 4 bases and J lost 8; bases outside the gene matches: 9. Germline V gene sequence: CDR1 GTSNPN, CDR2 SVGIG (reference sequence). For the CDR3, the DNA is TGTGCCTGGACCCTTTCGGGGACAGGGTATTCACCCCTCCACTTT. This encodes CAWTLSGTGYSPLHF.

The table lists this clone with a count of one. J is TRBJ2-5 and V is TRBV12-5; 7 bases map to TRBD2. Unmatched junction bases numbered 6, after V lost 1 base and J lost 1 base. CDR3 size: 16 residues. The germline CDR1 and CDR2 sequences are LGHNT and FRNRAP. Written as DNA, the CDR3 is TGTGCTAGTGGTTTGGATGGAGCGGGACCCCAAGAGACCCAGTACTTC. The encoded protein is CASGLDGAGPQETQYF.

This clone was detected a few times. The chain is built from TRBV6-6 and TRBJ2-7; 10 nucleotides line up with TRBD1. The CDR3 is made up of 16 amino acids. The V and J ends lost 6 bases and 5 bases, in that order; junction bases with no gene match: 13. Germline CDR1 and CDR2: MNHNY and SVGAGI (reference sequence). The CDR3 region is CASRNSPTGGLDEQYF. The CDR3 nucleotides are TGTGCCAGCAGGAACAGCCCGACAGGGGGCTTGGACGAGCAGTACTTC.

The chain uses TRBV5-1 and TRBJ2-3; no clear D gene. The CDR3 extends over 15 amino acids. Trimming removed 0 bases at V and 1 base at J, with 9 bases between. From germline, CDR1 is SGHRS and CDR2 YFSETQ. This CDR3 reads CASSLEILGTDTQYF. In DNA form, the CDR3 reads TGCGCCAGCAGCTTGGAAATCCTAGGCACAGATACGCAGTATTTT.

J is TRBJ2-7 and V is TRBV28; TRBD1 matches 8 bases. Germline loops: CDR1 MDHEN, CDR2 SYDVKM. Trimming at V came to 6 bases and at J to 1 base, leaving 8 bases not matched to a gene. CDR3 length: 15 amino acids. The CDR3 loop is CASRGGQVESYEQYF. The CDR3 DNA sequence: TGTGCCAGCAGGGGGGGACAGGTAGAGTCCTACGAGCAGTACTTC.

The chain recombines TRBV5-1 with TRBJ2-3, with 7 bases aligning to TRBD1. V shed 4 bases, J shed 2 bases, and the junction held 4 bases outside the gene matches. The germline V gene encodes CDR1 SGHRS and CDR2 YFSETQ. The CDR3 consists of 14 residues. The CDR3 here is CASSKGQPTDTQYF. CDR3 DNA sequence: TGCGCCAGCAGCAAGGGACAGCCCACAGATACGCAGTATTTT.

This clone showed up just a few times. Other DNA sequences in the same sample also yield this CDR3. This chain joins TRBV27 and TRBJ2-7; D is uncertain. Per germline, CDR1 MNHEY and CDR2 SMNVEV (reference sequence). The CDR3 extends over 12 amino acids. The CDR3 protein is CSKKKAAYEQYF. Here the CDR3 DNA reads TGTTCCAAGAAGAAGGCGGCATACGAGCAGTACTTC.

The chain is built from TRBV7-9 and TRBJ1-2, with unresolved D. CDR1 and CDR2 from the germline V gene are SEHNR and FQNEAQ (reference sequence). The CDR3 contains 12 residues. V lost 5 bases and J lost 6, with 10 bases in between. The CDR3: CASSSDGDGYTF. As DNA, the CDR3 is TGTGCCAGCAGCAGTGACGGGGATGGCTACACCTTC. The full variable domain, in which reference TRBV7-9 and TRBJ1-2 provide the parts outside the CDR3, is DTGVSQNPRHKITKRGQNVTFRCDPISEHNRLYWYRQTLGQGPEFLTYFQNEAQLEKSRLLSDRFSAERPKGSFSTLEIQRTEQGDSAMYLCASSSDGDGYTFGSGTRLTVV.

The rearrangement joins TRBV2 to TRBJ2-3; tentative D call: TRBD1 (5 bases). V lost 1 base, J lost 0 bases, and 8 bases lay in between. This CDR3 has 15 amino acids. Germline values: CDR1 SNHLY, CDR2 FYNNEI. CDR3 sequence: CASSEEAGSTDTQYF. Here the CDR3 DNA reads TGTGCCAGCAGTGAAGAGGCAGGGAGCACAGATACGCAGTATTTT.

This clone came up a few times. The same CDR3 can be traced to other DNA sequences in this sample. This chain links TRBV2 with TRBJ1-1; 9 nucleotides agree with TRBD1. Germline values: CDR1 SNHLY, CDR2 FYNNEI. The CDR3 contains 13 residues. Trimming cost V 4 bases and J 6 bases; bases outside gene matches: 3. CDR3 coding DNA: TGTGCCAGCAGTGGACAGGGGGGTGCTGAAGCTTTCTTT. It specifies CASSGQGGAEAFF.

The genes are TRBV7-9 and TRBJ2-1, with 9 bases that match TRBD1. Germline CDR1 is SEHNR and CDR2 is FQNEAQ (reference sequence). Losses at the gene ends were 1 base for V and 4 bases for J; bases not matched to a gene: 2. The CDR3 loop spans 15 amino acids. DNA for the CDR3: TGTGCCAGCAGCTTAGTACAGGGGGCTTACAATGAGCAGTTCTTC. Protein product: CASSLVQGAYNEQFF.

This clone came up once. The rearrangement uses TRBV7-9 and TRBJ2-7, with D unclear. Trimming took off 2 bases at V and 3 bases at J, with 5 bases between the two ends. The CDR3 length is 12 residues. CDR1 and CDR2 (germline): SEHNR, FQNEAQ (reference sequence). The CDR3 DNA is TGTGCCAGCAGCTTAAACAGCTACGAGCAGTACTTC. This translates into CASSLNSYEQYF.

The CDR3 DNA follows: TGTGCCAGCAGTGAAACTAGGGGGTCTTCCTACGAGCAGTACTTC. Encoded protein: CASSETRGSSYEQYF. The chain links TRBV25-1 to TRBJ2-7; D is possibly TRBD1 (6 bases). The CDR3 is 15 residues long. CDR1 is MGHDK and CDR2 is SYGVNS in the germline V gene. The ends were cut back, 2 bases at V and 1 base at J, with 12 bases in the middle.

The CDR3 nucleotides are TGTGCCAGCAGGAAAGGGGGGAGGGCCTACAATGAGCAGTTCTTC. As protein: CASRKGGRAYNEQFF. V gene TRBV27 combines with J gene TRBJ2-1; TRBD2 is a possible D gene (7 bases). Germline-derived CDR1 and CDR2 are MNHEY and SMNVEV (reference sequence). The V end lost 6 bases, the J end lost 2 bases, and 14 bases lay between the germline ends. The CDR3 loop spans 15 amino acids.

The rearrangement uses TRBV9 and TRBJ2-3; 9 bases agree with TRBD2. V dropped 3 bases and J dropped 4; count of bases not matched to a gene: 6. The germline gives CDR1 SGDLS, CDR2 YYNGEE. The CDR3 is made up of 15 amino acids. CDR3 sequence reads: CASSATGTSPDTQYF. CDR3 coding DNA: TGTGCCAGCAGCGCGACAGGGACTAGCCCAGATACGCAGTATTTT.

Remarks on this clone: One end of the junction is discordant with germline, which a read error may explain. This chain connects TRBV18 to TRBJ1-1; no clear D gene. Germline V lookup: CDR1 KGHSH, CDR2 LQKENI. The CDR3 has 14 amino acids. The CDR3 sequence is CASSPPMGTTEAFF. CDR3 DNA sequence: TGTGCCAGCTCGCCACCAATGGGCACCACTGAAGCTTTCTTT.

CDR3 amino acids: CASSHPPRQEQETQYF. In DNA form, the CDR3 reads TGTGCCAGCAGCCATCCACCCCGACAGGAGCAAGAGACCCAGTACTTC. The chain couples TRBV7-9 to TRBJ2-5, with D perhaps matching TRBD1 (6 bases). The CDR3 has 16 residues. The germline CDR1 and CDR2 sequences are SEHNR and FQNEAQ (reference sequence). V dropped 5 bases and J dropped 2 bases, with 18 bases sitting between them.

This clone was detected a few times. J is TRBJ2-1 and V is TRBV7-2; 12 bases line up with TRBD2. The CDR3 runs to 16 residues. With 5 bases clipped from V and 8 bases from J, the junction kept 10 bases outside the gene matches. Germline CDR1 SGHTA, CDR2 FQGNSA. The CDR3 spells CASSVSTSGSVYEQFF. For the CDR3, the DNA is TGTGCCAGCAGCGTCTCGACTAGCGGGAGCGTCTATGAGCAGTTCTTC.

CDR3 residues: CASSLSRAYEQYF. The CDR3 DNA is TGTGCCAGCAGTTTAAGCAGGGCTTACGAGCAGTACTTC. The gene calls are TRBV28 and TRBJ2-7, with D tentatively TRBD1 (5 bases). The CDR3 spans 13 residues. With 2 bases removed from V and 4 bases from J, the gap between germline ends came to 9 bases. Germline V CDR1 and CDR2: MDHEN, SYDVKM.

This clone appeared once. The chain uses TRBV28 and TRBJ1-2; no definite D call. Germline V gene lookup returns CDR1 MDHEN and CDR2 SYDVKM. The CDR3 runs to 12 residues. V was trimmed by 2 bases and J by 2 bases, leaving 3 bases between them. CDR3 sequence (DNA): TGTGCCAGCAGTTTACAGAACTATGGCTACACCTTC. Protein product: CASSLQNYGYTF.

The rearrangement links TRBV4-2 to TRBJ2-2; D might be TRBD2 (5 bases). The ends were cut back, 0 bases at V and 6 bases at J, with 17 bases in the middle. The CDR3 has 17 amino acids. The germline V gene encodes CDR1 LGHNA and CDR2 YNFKEQ. CDR3: CASSQDTLATSAGELFF. The CDR3 DNA sequence: TGTGCCAGCAGCCAAGATACGCTAGCCACAAGCGCCGGGGAGCTGTTTTTT.

This chain connects TRBV28 to TRBJ1-2, with unresolved D. The CDR3 contains 13 residues. The V end was cut by 6 bases, the J end by 6 bases, with 14 bases between. CDR1 and CDR2 (germline): MDHEN, SYDVKM. The CDR3, as DNA: TGTGCCAGCAGAGGCGATGGGCGGGATGGCTACACCTTC. Translated, it gives CASRGDGRDGYTF.

The CDR3 loop is CASSSTGLALDEQYF. CDR3 in DNA: TGTGCCAGCAGTTCAACTGGACTAGCTCTCGACGAGCAGTACTTC. The V gene is TRBV28, the J gene TRBJ2-7; 8 bases match TRBD2. CDR3 length: 15 residues. CDR1 MDHEN and CDR2 SYDVKM come from the germline V gene. Trimming cost V 4 bases and J 5 bases; bases outside gene matches: 10. The full variable domain, in which reference TRBV28 and TRBJ2-7 provide the parts outside the CDR3, is DVKVTQSSRYLVKRTGEKVFLECVQDMDHENMFWYRQDPGLGLRLIYFSYDVKMKEKGDIPEGYSVSREKKERFSLILESASTNQTSMYLCASSSTGLALDEQYFGPGTRLTVT.

This chain connects TRBV2 to TRBJ1-4; D is undetermined. V was clipped by 2 bases and J by 0 bases, with 7 bases between them. The CDR3 is 15 residues long. The germline gives CDR1 SNHLY, CDR2 FYNNEI. For the CDR3, the DNA is TGTGCCAGCAGTGAACGCGGAGCAACTAATGAAAAACTGTTTTTT. Translating gives CASSERGATNEKLFF.

This chain links TRBV10-3 with TRBJ2-5; 7 bases line up with TRBD2. The germline V gene has CDR1 ENHRY and CDR2 SYGVKD. With V trimmed by 6 bases and J by 4 bases, 17 bases remained unmatched. This CDR3 comprises 17 residues. CDR3 sequence: CAIRQGSGTTGLETQYF. The CDR3 DNA follows: TGTGCCATCAGGCAAGGGTCCGGGACTACCGGTTTAGAGACCCAGTACTTC.

This clone was seen a handful of times. V gene TRBV2 combines with J gene TRBJ1-5; D ambiguous. Trimming left V 2 bases short and J 2 bases short, with 7 bases between. Germline CDR1 SNHLY, CDR2 FYNNEI. CDR3 length: 14 amino acids. CDR3 in amino acids: CASSEIGGNQPQHF. The CDR3 DNA is TGTGCCAGCAGTGAAATCGGGGGCAATCAGCCCCAGCATTTT.

This clone has just a few counts. Here the CDR3 reads CAWSTVVETEAFF. CDR3 in DNA: TGTGCCTGGAGTACGGTCGTAGAGACTGAAGCTTTCTTT. The chain couples TRBV30 to TRBJ1-1; D unclear. V was cut by 2 bases and J by 5 bases, with 12 bases left in between. The CDR3 runs 13 residues. CDR1 GTSNPN and CDR2 SVGIG come from the germline V gene (reference sequence). Drawing the rest from reference TRBV30 and TRBJ1-1, the complete variable domain is SQTIHQWPATLVQPVGSPLSLECTVEGTSNPNLYWYRQAAGRGLQLLFYSVGIGQISSEVPQNLSASRPQDRQFILSSKKLLLSDSGFYLCAWSTVVETEAFFGQGTRLTVV.

The rearrangement joins TRBV7-2 to TRBJ1-5, with D perhaps TRBD1 (6 bases). In germline, CDR1 is SGHTA, CDR2 FQGNSA. The CDR3 consists of 13 residues. V dropped 2 bases and J dropped 4 bases, with 6 bases sitting between them. CDR3 sequence (DNA): TGTGCCAGCAGCTTAACAGGGAATCAGCCCCAGCATTTT. It specifies CASSLTGNQPQHF.

The rearrangement links TRBV5-1 to TRBJ2-1; perhaps TRBD2 as D (5 bases). The CDR3 has 11 residues. CDR1 is SGHRS and CDR2 is YFSETQ in the germline V gene. V lost 5 bases and J 7 bases, leaving 7 bases between the germline ends. The CDR3 DNA reads TGCGCCAGCAGAGGAGGTAATGAGCAGTTCTTC. Protein sequence: CASRGGNEQFF. The complete variable domain, with remaining parts taken from reference TRBV5-1 and TRBJ2-1, reads KAGVTQTPRYLIKTRGQQVTLSCSPISGHRSVSWYQQTPGQGLQFLFEYFSETQRNKGNFPGRFSGRQFSNSRSEMNVSTLELGDSALYLCASRGGNEQFFGPGTRLTVL.

The chain employs TRBV6-1 and TRBJ2-1; D unresolved. The V and J ends lost 2 bases and 9 bases respectively, with 8 bases between them. The CDR3 length is 12 residues. The germline CDR1 and CDR2 sequences are MNHNS and SASEGT. DNA for the CDR3: TGTGCCAGCAGTGAAAGTGGTAGTGAGCAGTTCTTC. Protein product: CASSESGSEQFF.